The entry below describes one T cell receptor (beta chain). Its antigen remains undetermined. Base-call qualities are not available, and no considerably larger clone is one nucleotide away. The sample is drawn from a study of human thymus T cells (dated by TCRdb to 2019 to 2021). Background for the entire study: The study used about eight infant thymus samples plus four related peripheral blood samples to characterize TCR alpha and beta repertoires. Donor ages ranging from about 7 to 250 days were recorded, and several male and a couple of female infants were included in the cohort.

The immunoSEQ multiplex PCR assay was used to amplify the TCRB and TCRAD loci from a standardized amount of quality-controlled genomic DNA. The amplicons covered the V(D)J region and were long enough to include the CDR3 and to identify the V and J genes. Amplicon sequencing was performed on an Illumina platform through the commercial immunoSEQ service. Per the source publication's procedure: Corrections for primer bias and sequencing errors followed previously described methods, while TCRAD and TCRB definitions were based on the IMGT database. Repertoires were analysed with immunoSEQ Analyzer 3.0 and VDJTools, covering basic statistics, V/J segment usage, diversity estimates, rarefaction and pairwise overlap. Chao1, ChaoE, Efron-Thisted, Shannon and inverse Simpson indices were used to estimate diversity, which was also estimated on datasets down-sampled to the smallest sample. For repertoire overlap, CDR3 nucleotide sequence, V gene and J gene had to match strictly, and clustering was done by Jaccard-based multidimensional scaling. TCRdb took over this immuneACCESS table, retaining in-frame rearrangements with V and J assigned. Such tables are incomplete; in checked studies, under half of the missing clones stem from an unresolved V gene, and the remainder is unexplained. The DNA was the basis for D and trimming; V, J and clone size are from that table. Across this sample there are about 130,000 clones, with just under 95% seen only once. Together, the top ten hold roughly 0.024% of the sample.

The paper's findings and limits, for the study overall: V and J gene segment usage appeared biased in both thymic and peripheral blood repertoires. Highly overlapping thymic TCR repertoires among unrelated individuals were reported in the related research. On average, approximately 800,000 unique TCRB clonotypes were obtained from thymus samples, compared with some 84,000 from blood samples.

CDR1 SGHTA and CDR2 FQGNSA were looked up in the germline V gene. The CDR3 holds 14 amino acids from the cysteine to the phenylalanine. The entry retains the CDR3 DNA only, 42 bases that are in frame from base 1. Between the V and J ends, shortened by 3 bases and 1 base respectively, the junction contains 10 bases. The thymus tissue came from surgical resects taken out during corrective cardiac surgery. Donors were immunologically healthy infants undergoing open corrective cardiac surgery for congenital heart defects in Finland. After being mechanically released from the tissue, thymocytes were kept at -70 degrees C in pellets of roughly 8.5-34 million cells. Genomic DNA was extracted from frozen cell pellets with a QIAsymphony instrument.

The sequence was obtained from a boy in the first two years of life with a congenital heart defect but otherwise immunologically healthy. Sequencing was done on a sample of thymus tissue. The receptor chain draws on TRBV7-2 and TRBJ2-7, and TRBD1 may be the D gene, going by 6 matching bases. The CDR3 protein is CASSLHRESYEQYF. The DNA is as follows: TGTGCCAGCAGCTTGCACAGGGAGTCCTACGAGCAGTACTTC.